Below, 25 T cell receptor beta chains from the same sample are listed, as sequenced in a study of beta chain features in type 1 diabetes. Study-level findings and limits: The study found moderately but significantly shorter TCRB CDR3s in all four CD4+ subsets of Type 1 diabetes patients.

Their cognate antigens are unknown. cDNA synthesis used the whole RNA isolate, giving expressed TCRB sequences. Sequencing was performed with immunoSEQ multiplex PCR; in TCRdb, only in-frame clones are kept and a portion is missing. The data hold 600,000 or so clones, with around 15% observed a single time. The sequenced material came from naive CD4+ T cells from blood. These TCRs come from a man younger than 35 with type 1 diabetes.

V is TRBV29-1 and J is TRBJ2-1, with D perhaps TRBD2 (5 bases). The CDR3 has 16 amino acids. Germline V CDR1 and CDR2: SQVTM, ANQGSEA. The ends were cut back, 8 bases at V and 0 bases at J, with 20 bases in the middle. CDR3 amino acids: CSSRWRTHSSYNEQFF. The CDR3 nucleotides read TGCAGCTCCAGGTGGAGGACCCACAGCTCCTACAATGAGCAGTTCTTC.

This clone was detected only a few times. This sample includes further DNA sequences coding for the same CDR3. The genes are TRBV14 and TRBJ1-5, with D unresolved. V lost 3 bases and J 1 base, leaving 4 bases between the germline ends. This CDR3 spans 13 amino acids. Germline assignment: CDR1 SGHDN and CDR2 FVKESK. CDR3 coding DNA: TGTGCCAGCAGCCAGGGGAGCAATCAGCCCCAGCATTTT. Protein product: CASSQGSNQPQHF.

This clone was detected once. The chain carries TRBV11-2 and TRBJ1-2; TRBD1 might be the D (5 bases). The CDR3 runs to 16 residues. V lost 1 base and J lost 5, with 17 bases in between. Germline values: CDR1 SGHAT, CDR2 FQNNGV. The CDR3 DNA sequence: TGTGCCAGCAGCTTAGGTAGAGGTGGGGGAGCTTATGGCTACACCTTC. Encoded protein: CASSLGRGGGAYGYTF.

In its sample, this clone was seen a few times. The chain uses TRBV25-1 and TRBJ2-7, with D tentatively TRBD1 (8 bases). The V and J ends lost 6 bases and 3 bases respectively, with 15 bases between them. CDR3 length equals 14 residues. Germline V gene sequence: CDR1 MGHDK, CDR2 SYGVNS. The CDR3: CASSPTGEGYEQYF. In DNA, the CDR3 is TGTGCCAGCAGCCCGACAGGGGAGGGCTACGAGCAGTACTTC.

The chain couples TRBV25-1 to TRBJ1-5; D perhaps matches TRBD1 (6 bases). Germline assignment: CDR1 MGHDK and CDR2 SYGVNS. Trimming stripped 4 bases from V and 0 bases from J, with 10 bases between. The CDR3 has 15 residues. CDR3 DNA sequence: TGTGCCAGCAGTGGCCCAGGGGATAGCAATCAGCCCCAGCATTTT. Its translation is CASSGPGDSNQPQHF.

This clone was found a few times. The rearrangement uses TRBV6-5 and TRBJ2-7; 9 positions match TRBD1. The CDR3 has 15 residues. Looked up from germline, CDR1 is MNHEY and CDR2 is SVGAGI. V lost 1 base, J lost 11 bases, and 12 bases stayed unmatched. The CDR3 is CASSYWSQGANRKYF. CDR3 DNA sequence: TGTGCCAGCAGTTACTGGTCACAGGGGGCAAACAGGAAGTACTTC.

This clone was seen a handful of times. The chain links TRBV5-1 to TRBJ2-5; tentatively, D is TRBD2 (5 bases). The CDR3 consists of 13 residues. Germline loops: CDR1 SGHRS, CDR2 YFSETQ. Trimming stripped 4 bases from V and 3 bases from J, with 10 bases between. The CDR3 is CASSRGGEETQYF. CDR3 DNA: TGCGCCAGCAGCCGGGGTGGGGAAGAGACCCAGTACTTC.

CDR3 DNA sequence: TGTGCCAGCAGCTTAGATCCGAGGAGCAATCAGCCCCAGCATTTT. It translates to CASSLDPRSNQPQHF. This rearrangement joins TRBV7-2 to TRBJ1-5; D is uncertain. Trimming took 1 base from V and 1 from J, leaving 8 bases between them. The germline gives CDR1 SGHTA, CDR2 FQGNSA. There are 15 residues in the CDR3.

The V call is TRBV10-1, the J call TRBJ1-5, with no clear D. Trimming stripped 6 bases from V and 0 bases from J, with 6 bases between. The germline CDR1 and CDR2 sequences are WNHNN and SYGVQD (reference sequence). The CDR3 contains 13 residues. The CDR3 loop reads CASSEGSNQPQHF. The CDR3 DNA reads as TGCGCCAGCAGCGAGGGTAGCAATCAGCCCCAGCATTTT.

The rearrangement uses TRBV19 and TRBJ1-2, with D possibly matching TRBD1 (5 bases). Between the trimmed V and J ends, which lost 5 bases and 0 bases, there was a span of 13 bases. Germline V gives CDR1 LNHDA, CDR2 SQIVND (reference sequence). The CDR3 is made up of 15 amino acids. The CDR3 sequence is CASSLGDGANYGYTF. The CDR3 nucleotides are TGTGCCAGTAGTCTGGGGGACGGAGCTAACTATGGCTACACCTTC.

This clone was counted a few times. The chain combines TRBV9 with TRBJ2-1, with unresolved D. The CDR3 extends over 14 amino acids. The V end lost 3 bases, the J end lost 1 base, and 8 bases lay between the germline ends. Germline CDR1 SGDLS, CDR2 YYNGEE. The CDR3 loop is CASSEHLSYNEQFF. The CDR3 DNA reads TGTGCCAGCAGCGAACACCTTTCCTACAATGAGCAGTTCTTC. Full variable domain (missing parts from reference TRBV9 and TRBJ2-1): DSGVTQTPKHLITATGQRVTLRCSPRSGDLSVYWYQQSLDQGLQFLIQYYNGEERAKGNILERFSAQQFPDLHSELNLSSLELGDSALYFCASSEHLSYNEQFFGPGTRLTVL.

V and J are TRBV7-2 and TRBJ2-5; D perhaps matches TRBD2 (7 bases). The length of the CDR3 is 14 residues. Germline V lookup: CDR1 SGHTA, CDR2 FQGNSA. The V end lost 3 bases, the J end lost 9 bases, and 17 bases lay between the germline ends. The CDR3 is CASSLGGHHEAQYF. In nucleotides, the CDR3 is TGTGCCAGCAGCTTGGGGGGGCACCACGAGGCCCAGTACTTC.

This clone was recorded a few times. V and J are TRBV5-4 and TRBJ1-1; D is perhaps TRBD1 (6 bases). V lost 3 bases and J 7 bases, leaving 19 bases between the germline ends. The CDR3 extends over 15 amino acids. Germline V gene sequence: CDR1 SGHNT, CDR2 YYREEE (reference sequence). The CDR3 DNA sequence: TGTGCCAGCAGCTCTATACAGGGAACTAACCTTGAAGCTTTCTTT. Translating gives CASSSIQGTNLEAFF.

This clone has a handful of counts. The rearrangement joins TRBV7-2 to TRBJ1-2, with TRBD1 identical over 8 bases. The CDR3 length is 19 residues. CDR1 is SGHTA, CDR2 FQGNSA, per germline. V was pared by 5 bases and J by 0 bases, with 17 bases of the junction left unmatched. The DNA of the CDR3 is TGTGCCAGCAGCCCGATAGCCTGGACAGGGCGCGGCTCTAACTATGGCTACACCTTC. Translating it yields CASSPIAWTGRGSNYGYTF.

This clone was observed a few times. The V call is TRBV30, the J call TRBJ2-3, with unresolved D. The CDR3 covers 14 residues. Trimming took off 5 bases at V and 4 bases at J, with 16 bases between the two ends. Germline V gene lookup returns CDR1 GTSNPN and CDR2 SVGIG (reference sequence). The CDR3 DNA sequence: TGTGCCTGGTCTAAAGGCAGGACCTCAGATACGCAGTATTTT. Translation gives CAWSKGRTSDTQYF.

This clone was seen only a few times. The CDR3, as DNA: TGTGCCAGCAGGGGACAGTTTAACACTGAAGCTTTCTTT. As protein: CASRGQFNTEAFF. The chain is built from TRBV7-9 and TRBJ1-1; 7 bases agree with TRBD1. CDR1 and CDR2 from the germline V gene are SEHNR and FQNEAQ (reference sequence). The CDR3 loop spans 13 amino acids. After removal of 6 bases from V and 2 bases from J, the junction contained 3 bases not matched to a gene.

The chain couples TRBV7-2 to TRBJ2-7; no clear D. Germline V gene sequence: CDR1 SGHTA, CDR2 FQGNSA. The CDR3 loop spans 14 amino acids. V gave up 1 base and J gave up 0 bases, with 7 bases separating them. CDR3 DNA sequence: TGTGCCAGCAGCTTAGACGGGCCCTCCTACGAGCAGTACTTC. Protein product: CASSLDGPSYEQYF.

The table lists this clone with a few counts. This chain joins TRBV5-4 and TRBJ2-5; possibly TRBD1 for D (6 bases). Deletions cut 9 bases from V and 2 bases from J, with 11 bases between. This CDR3 region has 12 residues. Germline lookup yields CDR1 SGHNT and CDR2 YYREEE (reference sequence). This CDR3 reads CAKGTWQETQYF. CDR3 in DNA: TGTGCCAAGGGGACATGGCAAGAGACCCAGTACTTC.

This clone came up a few times. The V and J genes are TRBV11-3 and TRBJ2-3; D remains ambiguous. Trimming cost V 1 base and J 2 bases, with 10 bases left between them. CDR1 SGHNT and CDR2 YENEEA come from the germline V gene. The CDR3 totals 15 residues. The CDR3 loop is CASSLGARSTDTQYF. CDR3 DNA: TGTGCCAGCAGCTTAGGCGCTAGATCCACAGATACGCAGTATTTT.

The chain links TRBV7-9 to TRBJ2-3; D not resolved. The V gene lost 4 bases and the J gene lost 2 bases, with 10 bases spanning the gap. The CDR3 length is 14 residues. The germline V gene has CDR1 SEHNR and CDR2 FQNEAQ (reference sequence). CDR3 in amino acids: CASSSGQLTDTQYF. CDR3 coding DNA: TGTGCCAGCAGCTCCGGGCAGCTCACAGATACGCAGTATTTT.

The J gene is TRBJ2-2, the V gene TRBV7-3; TRBD1 might be the D (6 bases). Trimming shortened V by 5 bases and J by 0 bases, and 10 bases separated the two germline ends. CDR1 SGHTA and CDR2 FQGTGA come from the germline V gene. The CDR3 spans 15 residues. The CDR3: CASSPRTANTGELFF. The CDR3 DNA reads TGTGCCAGCAGCCCACGGACAGCGAACACCGGGGAGCTGTTTTTT.

This clone was observed a few times. The chain has TRBV29-1 and TRBJ1-1; unclear D gene. The CDR3 is made up of 15 amino acids. V lost 6 bases and J lost 4, with 21 bases in between. Germline CDR1 reads SQVTM; CDR2 reads ANQGSEA. CDR3 sequence (DNA): TGCAGCGTGGTGTTGGGCCGTACGTCCGTCACTGAAGCTTTCTTT. Translation gives CSVVLGRTSVTEAFF. Combining the CDR3 with reference TRBV29-1 and TRBJ1-1 gives the whole variable domain SAVISQKPSRDICQRGTSLTIQCQVDSQVTMMFWYRQQPGQSLTLIATANQGSEATYESGFVIDKFPISRPNLTFSTLTVSNMSPEDSSIYLCSVVLGRTSVTEAFFGQGTRLTVV.

This clone has only a few counts. The V and J genes are TRBV27 and TRBJ2-1; D unclear. The germline gives CDR1 MNHEY, CDR2 SMNVEV (reference sequence). This CDR3 comprises 15 residues. V dropped 8 bases and J dropped 2 bases, with 16 bases sitting between them. The CDR3 protein is CASWAYALAYNEQFF. DNA of the CDR3: TGTGCCAGCTGGGCCTATGCTCTCGCCTACAATGAGCAGTTCTTC.

The V and J genes are TRBV15 and TRBJ1-6, with TRBD1 matching over 9 bases. Germline CDR1 reads LNHNV; CDR2 reads YYDKDF (reference sequence). CDR3 size: 16 residues. V gave up 0 bases and J gave up 4 bases; unmatched junction bases: 1. The DNA for the CDR3 is TGTGCCACCAGCAGAGATGGGACAGGGTATAATTCACCCCTCCACTTT. It codes for CATSRDGTGYNSPLHF.

This rearrangement joins TRBV11-2 to TRBJ1-5, with 8 nucleotides matching TRBD1. Losses at the gene ends were 3 bases for V and 5 bases for J; bases not matched to a gene: 3. The CDR3 sequence is 14 residues long. Germline CDR1 and CDR2: SGHAT and FQNNGV. In DNA, the CDR3 is TGTGCCAGCAGCTTCACAGGGGGGCATCAGCCCCAGCATTTT. This codes for CASSFTGGHQPQHF.